The present T cell receptor beta chain was sequenced within a study of blood T cell repertoires in COVID-19. Overall study: T cells, B-cell-depleted T cells, or PBMCs supplied cDNA or gDNA.

This clone was observed once. The CDR3 runs 19 residues. The germline V gene encodes CDR1 LGHNA and CDR2 YSLEER. V lost 1 base to trimming and J lost 0 bases, with 16 bases between them. This table comes from immunoSEQ multiplex PCR, and its TCRdb copy is limited to in-frame clones, with some not included. Among about 100,000 clones, roughly 87% were seen once, and the ten largest hold approximately 7.3%. The source of this sequence is a man aged 30 to 39 in a cohort sampled during active COVID-19. Specimen: peripheral blood. The V and J genes are TRBV4-3 and TRBJ2-6; TRBD1 is a possible D gene (5 bases). The CDR3 loop is CASSQARGNYGSGANVLTF. CDR3 coding DNA: TGCGCCAGCAGCCAAGCTAGGGGTAATTATGGCTCTGGGGCCAACGTCCTGACTTTC.